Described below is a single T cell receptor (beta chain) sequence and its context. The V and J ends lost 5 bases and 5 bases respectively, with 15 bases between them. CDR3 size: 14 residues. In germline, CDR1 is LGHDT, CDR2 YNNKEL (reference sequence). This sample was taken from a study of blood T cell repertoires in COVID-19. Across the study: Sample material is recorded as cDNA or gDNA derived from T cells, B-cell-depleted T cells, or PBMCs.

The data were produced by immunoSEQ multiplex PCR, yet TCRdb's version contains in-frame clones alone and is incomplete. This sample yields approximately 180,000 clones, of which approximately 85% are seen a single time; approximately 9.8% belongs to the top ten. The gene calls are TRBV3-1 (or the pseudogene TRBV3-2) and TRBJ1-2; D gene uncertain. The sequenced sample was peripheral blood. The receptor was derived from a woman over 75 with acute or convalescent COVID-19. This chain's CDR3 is CASSETVITYGYTF. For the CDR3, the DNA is TGTGCCAGCAGCGAAACAGTTATCACGTATGGCTACACCTTC.